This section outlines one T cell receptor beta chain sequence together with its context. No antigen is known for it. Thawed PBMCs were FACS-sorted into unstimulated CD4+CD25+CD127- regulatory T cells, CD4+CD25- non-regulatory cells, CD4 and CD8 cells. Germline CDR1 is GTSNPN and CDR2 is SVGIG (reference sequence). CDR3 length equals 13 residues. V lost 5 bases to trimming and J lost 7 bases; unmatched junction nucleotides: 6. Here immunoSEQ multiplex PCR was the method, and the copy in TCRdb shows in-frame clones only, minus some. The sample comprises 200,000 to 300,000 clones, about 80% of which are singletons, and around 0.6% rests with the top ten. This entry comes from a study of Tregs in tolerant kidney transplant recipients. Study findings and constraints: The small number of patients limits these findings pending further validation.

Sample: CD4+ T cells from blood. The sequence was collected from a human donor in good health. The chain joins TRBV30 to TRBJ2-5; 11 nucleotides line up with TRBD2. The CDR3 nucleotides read TGTGCCTGGGCCGGGACTAGCGGCTTGACCCAGTACTTC. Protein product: CAWAGTSGLTQYF.